This note documents a single T cell receptor (beta chain) sequence. The data were obtained in a study of cytomegalovirus exposure and HLA in healthy donors. Across the study: According to later analysis, the same platform produced the roughly 120 validation and 666 first-cohort repertoires.

The CDR3 is 15 amino acids. V shed 0 bases and J 0 bases; nucleotides not matched to a gene: 2. CDR1 is SGHNT, CDR2 YENEEA, per germline. Assay: immunoSEQ multiplex PCR; the TCRdb copy retains only in-frame clones and omits some. This sample has 76,000 or so clones; 94% occur once, and the top ten carry 3.3%. V is TRBV11-3 and J is TRBJ2-7, with 7 bases identical to TRBD1. The receptor was derived from a woman aged 18-29 years in good health and CMV-seropositive. The sample comprised PBMCs. CDR3 residues: CASSLDDRASYEQYF. In DNA form, the CDR3 reads TGTGCCAGCAGCTTAGACGACAGGGCCTCCTACGAGCAGTACTTC. Looking up the rest from reference TRBV11-3 and TRBJ2-7 gives the full variable domain: EAGVVQSPRYKIIEKKQPVAFWCNPISGHNTLYWYLQNLGQGPELLIRYENEEAVDDSQLPKDRFSAERLKGVDSTLKIQPAELGDSAVYLCASSLDDRASYEQYFGPGTRLTVT.